This TCR beta chain comes out of a study of OX40 agonist ivuxolimab in advanced cancers. TCRdb's copy holds only in-frame clones and misses some; the assay was immunoSEQ multiplex PCR. Of about 93,000 clones in the sample, 92% are singletons; the top ten hold 0.51%. Turning to this clone: Its cognate antigen is unknown.

V was trimmed by 6 bases and J by 0 bases, leaving 6 bases between them. The CDR3 has 12 residues. CDR1 MNHEY and CDR2 SVGAGI come from the germline V gene. Study results and limitations: At 0.1 to 3.0 mg/kg, clonal expansion of CD4+ and CD8+ blood T cells had occurred by week 6.

This specimen consisted of CD4+ or CD8+ T cells sorted from blood, obtained in a trial of the OX40 agonist ivuxolimab. The rearrangement links TRBV6-5 to TRBJ2-7; D gene unclear. This TCR was recovered from an adult with an advanced solid tumor such as melanoma, head and neck, liver or kidney cancer. The DNA for the CDR3 is TGTGCCAGCAGCCTAAGCTCCTACGAGCAGTACTTC. Translated: CASSLSSYEQYF.